A single sample gave rise to the 18 T cell receptor beta chains below, sequenced in a study of graft-versus-host responses after intestinal transplantation. The repertoire was sequenced with immunoSEQ multiplex PCR; TCRdb's copy has only in-frame clones and lacks some. The table lists 9,500 to 13,000 clones, around 92% of them singletons. The material sequenced was PBMCs, taken 40 to 45 days after intestinal transplantation. The receptors were sampled from a human patient who received an intestinal transplant, so some T cells may come from the graft donor.

This sequence joins TRBV7-2 and TRBJ1-1; D unclear. Trimming stripped 2 bases from V and 10 bases from J, with 5 bases between. The germline gives CDR1 SGHTA, CDR2 FQGNSA. CDR3 length equals 10 residues. Here the CDR3 DNA reads TGTGCCAGCAGCTTACTGGGAGCTTTCTTT. This codes for CASSLLGAFF.

The V and J genes are TRBV6-5 and TRBJ2-2, with 9 nucleotides matching TRBD1. The J segment lost 6 bases and the V segment lost 6 bases, leaving 8 bases of the junction unmatched. Germline loops: CDR1 MNHEY, CDR2 SVGAGI. This CDR3 has 15 amino acids. The CDR3 nucleotides are TGTGCCAGCAGACCGGGACAGGGTATGGCCGGGGAGCTGTTTTTT. It specifies CASRPGQGMAGELFF.

The chain couples TRBV11-2 to TRBJ1-4; TRBD1 matches 7 bases. The length of the CDR3 is 15 residues. CDR1 is SGHAT, CDR2 FQNNGV, per germline. The V gene end was trimmed by 1 base and the J gene end by 3 bases; junction bases not matched to a gene: 2. The CDR3: CASSLGDSPNEKLFF. The CDR3 DNA follows: TGTGCCAGCAGCTTAGGGGACAGCCCTAATGAAAAACTGTTTTTT.

The chain is built from TRBV7-2 and TRBJ1-1; no firm D call. This CDR3 is built from 14 residues. V was cut by 3 bases and J by 0 bases, with 8 bases left in between. Germline V gene data show CDR1 as SGHTA and CDR2 as FQGNSA. This CDR3 is CASSFAVMNTEAFF. The CDR3, as DNA: TGTGCCAGCAGCTTCGCCGTGATGAACACTGAAGCTTTCTTT.

This sequence joins TRBV5-4 and TRBJ1-2; D not resolved. Trimming left V 4 bases short and J 7 bases short, with 8 bases between. The CDR3 runs 11 residues. The V gene's germline CDR1 is SGHNT and CDR2 YYREEE (reference sequence). Here the CDR3 DNA reads TGTGCCAGCAGCGCCCAAGGTGGCTACACCTTC. Residues: CASSAQGGYTF.

CDR3: CASSKTWTGGEGEQFF. The CDR3 DNA reads TGTGCCAGTAGTAAAACCTGGACAGGGGGTGAGGGTGAGCAGTTCTTC. The V gene is TRBV19, the J gene TRBJ2-1, with TRBD1 identical over 10 bases. The germline V gene has CDR1 LNHDA and CDR2 SQIVND (reference sequence). The CDR3 spans 16 residues. Germline trimming cut 4 bases from V and 9 bases from J; bases unmatched to any gene: 12. The full variable domain, completed using reference TRBV19 and TRBJ2-1, is DGGITQSPKYLFRKEGQNVTLSCEQNLNHDAMYWYRQDPGQGLRLIYYSQIVNDFQKGDIAEGYSVSREKKESFPLTVTSAQKNPTAFYLCASSKTWTGGEGEQFFGPGTRLTVL.

The count of this clone is one. The chain recombines TRBV4-2 with TRBJ2-5, with 15 bases identical to TRBD2. Per germline, CDR1 LGHNA and CDR2 YNFKEQ. V gave up 0 bases and J gave up 3 bases; unmatched junction bases: 5. The CDR3 has 18 residues. DNA of the CDR3: TGTGCCAGCAGCCAAGATTCGAGGACTAGCGGGGGGGAAGAGACCCAGTACTTC. Translation gives CASSQDSRTSGGEETQYF.

The genes are TRBV5-1 and TRBJ2-5, with D perhaps assigned TRBD1 or TRBD2 (6 bases each). Trimming took 2 bases from V and 5 from J, leaving 10 bases between them. This CDR3 contains 13 residues. Germline V CDR1 and CDR2: SGHRS, YFSETQ. The CDR3 coding sequence is TGCGCCAGCAGCTTAGGAGGGGGGGAGACCCAGTACTTC. Its protein is CASSLGGGETQYF.

This sequence joins TRBV28 and TRBJ1-1; the match to TRBD1 covers 7 bases. The germline V gene has CDR1 MDHEN and CDR2 SYDVKM. The V and J ends lost 5 bases and 11 bases, in that order; junction bases with no gene match: 8. The CDR3 is 12 amino acids. The CDR3 is CASSPMDRRAFF. The CDR3, as DNA: TGTGCCAGCAGTCCAATGGACAGGAGGGCTTTCTTT.

In DNA form, the CDR3 reads TGTGCCAGCAGTGGAAACCGGGACAGGGGACCCAATGAGCAGTTCTTC. Protein product: CASSGNRDRGPNEQFF. V is TRBV6-1 and J is TRBJ2-1; 10 bases agree with TRBD1. Germline CDR1 is MNHNS and CDR2 is SASEGT. Germline trimming cut 4 bases from V and 6 bases from J; bases unmatched to any gene: 9. CDR3 length equals 16 residues.

As to this clone: Additional DNA sequences in this sample encode the identical CDR3. J is TRBJ1-1 and V is TRBV7-9; TRBD1 matches 7 bases. Germline CDR1 SEHNR, CDR2 FQNEAQ (reference sequence). The V segment lost 6 bases and the J segment 3 bases; nucleotides outside the gene matches: 16. CDR3 size: 17 residues. The CDR3 DNA reads TGTGCCAGCAGTCACACAAAACAGGGGCTCTTGGACACTGAAGCTTTCTTT. Its protein is CASSHTKQGLLDTEAFF.

The genes are TRBV6-5 and TRBJ1-1; D remains ambiguous. The germline CDR1 and CDR2 sequences are MNHEY and SVGAGI. Trimming pared 8 bases from V and 11 bases from J, leaving 24 bases between. The CDR3 runs to 14 residues. The CDR3 sequence is CASSTWRVRGGAFF. The DNA of the CDR3 is TGTGCCAGCTCCACTTGGCGCGTGCGGGGAGGGGCTTTCTTT.

The J gene is TRBJ2-7, the V gene TRBV6-5; D is ambiguous. Germline CDR1 MNHEY, CDR2 SVGAGI. This CDR3 spans 13 amino acids. The V gene lost 4 bases and the J gene lost 9 bases, with 16 bases spanning the gap. CDR3 loop: CASSSTDPPRQYF. The CDR3 DNA sequence: TGTGCCAGCAGTTCGACGGATCCGCCCCGGCAGTACTTC.

In DNA form, the CDR3 reads TGTGCCAGCAGCTTAGGCCTCGGCGGACATACTTACACTGAAGCTTTCTTT. It encodes CASSLGLGGHTYTEAFF. The chain recombines TRBV13 with TRBJ1-1, with a weak D call TRBD1 (5 bases). V lost 0 bases and J lost 3, with 17 bases in between. This CDR3 is built from 17 residues. Germline V CDR1 and CDR2: PRHDT, FYEKMQ (reference sequence).

This chain joins TRBV6-6 and TRBJ2-7; no definite D call. Germline V lookup: CDR1 MNHNY, CDR2 SVGAGI (reference sequence). This CDR3 contains 11 residues. V gave up 2 bases and J gave up 4 bases, with 3 bases separating them. The CDR3 loop is CASSYAYEQYF. CDR3 DNA: TGTGCCAGCAGTTACGCTTACGAGCAGTACTTC.

In its sample, this clone was seen a few times. The chain employs TRBV10-3 and TRBJ1-1; D ambiguous. Trimming stripped 2 bases from V and 8 bases from J, with 6 bases between. The CDR3 loop spans 11 amino acids. Germline loops: CDR1 ENHRY, CDR2 SYGVKD. DNA for the CDR3: TGTGCCATCAGTGAGGAACGAGAAGCTTTCTTT. It specifies CAISEEREAFF.

This chain connects TRBV6-6 to TRBJ1-4; D remains unclear. CDR3 size: 16 residues. Germline loops: CDR1 MNHNY, CDR2 SVGAGI (reference sequence). V lost 0 bases, J lost 8 bases, and 16 bases lay in between. Here the CDR3 DNA reads TGTGCCAGCAGTTACTCGACCAGGCCCTCCGGGGAAAAACTGTTTTTT. Translated: CASSYSTRPSGEKLFF.

V is TRBV6-5 and J is TRBJ1-1; D is undetermined. The CDR3 covers 14 residues. Germline assignment: CDR1 MNHEY and CDR2 SVGAGI. V was pared by 6 bases and J by 7 bases, with 18 bases between. The CDR3 nucleotides are TGTGCCAGCAGGACGGGCGTCGGGGTTAGTGAAGCTTTCTTT. Its protein product is CASRTGVGVSEAFF.